What follows describes a single TCR beta chain. The entry originates in a study of blood T cell repertoires in COVID-19. Germline assignment: CDR1 LNHDA and CDR2 SQIVND (reference sequence). Trimming at V came to 9 bases and at J to 6 bases, leaving 1 base not matched to a gene. CDR3 length: 14 residues. In the authors' methods: Nucleated cell number was recorded as an estimate derived from reference gene primer amplification. TCRdb's table, derived via immunoSEQ multiplex PCR, lists solely in-frame clones and lacks some. V, J and clone size derive from that table, while D and trimming were established from the DNA sequence. The sample includes around 280,000 clones, roughly nine tenths seen only once; the top ten take roughly 2.4%.

The receptor was derived from a woman aged 45-65 years who had recovered from COVID-19. Material for sequencing was peripheral blood. The genes are TRBV19 and TRBJ2-2; TRBD2 matches at 16 bases. The CDR3 DNA reads TGTGCCAGCGGGACTAGCGGGGGGGCCGGGGAGCTGTTTTTT. Protein product: CASGTSGGAGELFF.